The rows below give T cell receptor beta chains drawn from one sample of a study of long-term antiretroviral therapy in people with HIV. Profiled with immunoSEQ multiplex PCR; TCRdb holds only in-frame clones, not every one. This sample yields about 17,000 clones, of which about 80% are seen a single time; roughly 10% belongs to the top ten. Sequenced here: unsorted PBMCs, sampled 0.3 years before starting antiretroviral therapy. The receptor source for this set is a man between 45 and 60 years old with HIV. Each CDR3 is given with its conserved first and last residue. D genes are given only for firm matches. A clone size is listed for some rows: how often the clone was seen (once, few, many), or a class if it is expanded.

d_call,clone_size,v_call,j_call,cdr3_nt,cdr3_aa
.,.,TRBV19,TRBJ2-6,TGTGCCAGTAGTATTCTCCACTCTGGGGCCAACGTCCTGACTTTC,CASSILHSGANVLTF
.,.,TRBV5-5,TRBJ1-5,TGTGCCAGCAGCCCTACCCTAGGCAGCAATCAGCCCCAGCATTTT,CASSPTLGSNQPQHF
.,.,TRBV11-3,TRBJ2-2,TGTGCCAGCAGCTTAGGGCAGACACGCAACACCGGGGAGCTGTTTTTT,CASSLGQTRNTGELFF
TRBD1,.,TRBV7-8,TRBJ2-7,TGTGCCAGCAGCTTACAAATGACAGGGGCCTACGAGCAGTACTTC,CASSLQMTGAYEQYF
.,.,TRBV10-3,TRBJ2-3,TGTGCCATCAGTAACGTAGAAGATACGCAGTATTTT,CAISNVEDTQYF
TRBD1,.,TRBV4-3,TRBJ1-3,TGCGCCAGCAGCCAGGACAGGGACTCGAGAAACACCATATATTTT,CASSQDRDSRNTIYF
.,.,TRBV19,TRBJ2-5,TGTGCCAGTAGTTTCCCGGGGTACCAAGAGACCCAGTACTTC,CASSFPGYQETQYF
.,once,TRBV7-9,TRBJ1-3,TGTGCCAGCAGCTTAGTTGGAGGGGCAGGAGGAAACACCATATATTTT,CASSLVGGAGGNTIYF
.,.,TRBV28,TRBJ1-2,TGTGCCAGCAGTCCCCTGACGGGGTTAGGGGGCTACACCTTC,CASSPLTGLGGYTF
.,.,TRBV5-4,TRBJ1-4,TGTGCCAGCAGCTTGCGGGGGGCAGGGGAAAAACTGTTTTTT,CASSLRGAGEKLFF
.,.,TRBV2,TRBJ2-4,TGTGCCAGCACCCGAGCGGGAGCCAAAAACATTCAGTACTTC,CASTRAGAKNIQYF
TRBD2,.,TRBV12-5,TRBJ2-1,TGTGCTAGTGGTCAGGGACTAGCGGGGGTCCTCTCCTACAATGAGCAGTTCTTC,CASGQGLAGVLSYNEQFF
TRBD1,medium-sized,TRBV4-1,TRBJ1-2,TGCGCCAGCAGCCAAGGGACAGGGGGCTTTTATGGCTACACCTTC,CASSQGTGGFYGYTF
.,once,TRBV6-6,TRBJ1-1,TGTGCCAGCAGCATGACGGAGAACACTGAAGCTTTCTTT,CASSMTENTEAFF
TRBD2,.,TRBV29-1,TRBJ2-3,TGCAGCGTTCCATTCCCTAGCGGGGGCGGCCCAGATACGCAGTATTTT,CSVPFPSGGGPDTQYF
.,.,TRBV2,TRBJ1-1,TGTGCCAGCAGAACCCCGGGACAAGCGAACACTGAAGCTTTCTTT,CASRTPGQANTEAFF
.,.,TRBV28,TRBJ1-4,TGTGCCAGCAGTCTCAGGGGAGATGGTGAAAAACTGTTTTTT,CASSLRGDGEKLFF
.,few,TRBV11-2,TRBJ1-2,TGTGCCAGCAGCTTTTCCGGTCATGGCTACACCTTC,CASSFSGHGYTF
.,.,TRBV6-5,TRBJ1-4,TGTGCCAGCAGACCCAGCGGGGTAGGGGAAAAACTGTTTTTT,CASRPSGVGEKLFF
.,.,TRBV4-3,TRBJ2-1,TGCGCCAGCAGCCAACGATCGGGGGCGGCTGAGCAGTTCTTC,CASSQRSGAAEQFF
.,.,TRBV29-1,TRBJ1-5,TGCAGCGTGGGAGGCACCAATCAGCCCCAGCATTTT,CSVGGTNQPQHF
TRBD2,.,TRBV7-2,TRBJ2-7,TGTGCCAGCAGCGCTACTAGCGGGGGGGCCTCCTACGAGCAGTACTTC,CASSATSGGASYEQYF
.,.,TRBV30,TRBJ1-5,TGTGCCTGGAGCGGTTGGGGCAGGGGATTGTGGAATCAGCCCCAGCATTTT,CAWSGWGRGLWNQPQHF
.,.,TRBV10-3,TRBJ1-2,TGTGCCATCAGTGAGCCCAACAGGCCAGGGTATGGCTACACCTTC,CAISEPNRPGYGYTF
.,.,TRBV27,TRBJ2-7,TGTGCCAGCAGTTACCGCCGGGGGATAGCAAGTCGACCCTACGAGCAGTACTTC,CASSYRRGIASRPYEQYF
.,.,TRBV4-3,TRBJ2-2,TGCGCCAGCAGCCGAGCACCAGGTGGAGAAGCCGGGGAGCTGTTTTTT,CASSRAPGGEAGELFF
.,.,TRBV30,TRBJ1-1,TGTGCCGGCGGAGTTTTAACTGAAGCTTTCTTT,CAGGVLTEAFF
.,.,TRBV5-6,TRBJ2-1,TGTGCCAGCAGCTTACAGGGAGGTGGTGAGCAGTTCTTC,CASSLQGGGEQFF
TRBD1,.,TRBV7-9,TRBJ1-2,TGTGCCAGCAGCTTCCTGGGCCGGGACAGGGGATGGTATGGCTACACCTTC,CASSFLGRDRGWYGYTF
.,.,TRBV6-5,TRBJ1-2,TGTGCCAGCAGCTCGGGCGGGTGGTTTGGGGGCTACACCTTC,CASSSGGWFGGYTF
.,.,TRBV6-1,TRBJ1-2,TGTGCCAGCAGTCAATTCTATGGCTACACCTTC,CASSQFYGYTF
TRBD1,.,TRBV18,TRBJ1-1,TGTGCCAGCTCACCGATTATGACAGGGCCGAACACTGAAGCTTTCTTT,CASSPIMTGPNTEAFF
.,.,TRBV6-5,TRBJ2-7,TGTGCCAGCACAACCCTCAGCTCCTACGAGCAGTACTTC,CASTTLSSYEQYF
.,.,TRBV28,TRBJ1-1,TGTGCCAGCAGTTCCGGCTACGGTGACGGCACTGAAGCTTTCTTT,CASSSGYGDGTEAFF
.,.,TRBV5-1,TRBJ1-3,TGCGCCAGCAGCTTGATCACAGGGCTTGGAAACACCATATATTTT,CASSLITGLGNTIYF
.,.,TRBV7-9,TRBJ1-1,TGTGCCAGCAGCCCCGTCGGGAACACTGAAGCTTTCTTT,CASSPVGNTEAFF
.,.,TRBV11-2,TRBJ2-7,TGTGCCAGCAGCTTCGCGGGTAGTCCTAAATCCTACGAGCAGTACTTC,CASSFAGSPKSYEQYF
TRBD2,.,TRBV28,TRBJ2-7,TGTGCCAGCAGACCGAGCGGGAGGGCCTACGAGCAGTACTTC,CASRPSGRAYEQYF
TRBD1,.,TRBV30,TRBJ2-7,TGTGCCTGGACTCCCTGGGACAGGGTCTTCTTAGGGCAGTACTTC,CAWTPWDRVFLGQYF
.,.,TRBV18,TRBJ1-1,TGTGCCAGCTCACCCCAAGGGGCGAACACTGAAGCTTTCTTT,CASSPQGANTEAFF
.,.,TRBV19,TRBJ1-1,TGTGCCAGTATCCAGGGCGACAGGCCTAACACTGAAGCTTTCTTT,CASIQGDRPNTEAFF
.,.,TRBV5-4,TRBJ2-4,TGTGCCAGCAGCTTCACAGGGTGGGGAGCCAAAAACATTCAGTACTTC,CASSFTGWGAKNIQYF
TRBD1,.,TRBV27,TRBJ2-2,TGTGCCAGCAGTTTCCACAGGGGTGGCGGGGAGCTGTTTTTT,CASSFHRGGGELFF
.,.,TRBV4-1,TRBJ1-2,TGCGCCAGCAGCCAAGTTTACAGAGGCGACTATGGCTACACCTTC,CASSQVYRGDYGYTF
TRBD2,once,TRBV7-2,TRBJ2-3,TGTGCCAGCAGCTTAATGGCGGGGGAACAGTATTTT,CASSLMAGEQYF
.,once,TRBV2,TRBJ1-1,TGTGCTAGGGGTCAGGCAGGGGAGAACACTGAAGCTTTCTTT,CARGQAGENTEAFF
.,.,TRBV4-3,TRBJ1-4,TGCGCCAGCAGCCCGATAGGGCAGACAACTAATGAAAAACTGTTTTTT,CASSPIGQTTNEKLFF
.,.,TRBV7-2,TRBJ1-5,TGTGCCAGCAGCTTCGGACAGTCACCCGGTCTACCCCAGCATTTT,CASSFGQSPGLPQHF
.,.,TRBV10-2,TRBJ2-5,TGCGCCAGCACGTTCGAAGGCGATCAAGAGACCCAGTACTTC,CASTFEGDQETQYF
TRBD1,.,TRBV28,TRBJ2-1,TGTGCCAGCAGTTCGAACAGGGGTGATGAGCAGTTCTTC,CASSSNRGDEQFF
.,.,TRBV6-1,TRBJ1-1,TGTGCCAGCCATAAAAAGGGGAGGCCAGGGACTGAAGCTTTCTTT,CASHKKGRPGTEAFF